The 5 T cell receptor beta chains reported below all come from one sample, sequenced in a study of post-analysis software for immune sequencing data. General observations from the study: TRBV5-6, TRBV5-1 and TRBV20-1 were among four to six TRBV segments more frequent in patients than controls.

The TCR beta cDNA libraries carried unique molecular identifiers. One entry per CDR3 protein results from TCRdb running MiXCR on the PCR reads. This repertoire shows roughly 800,000 distinct CDR3 sequences, around 46% found once; its top ten account for roughly 5.2%. These TCRs are of unknown antigen specificity. Sequenced input: blood. Receptor source: a girl aged 5 to 17 with multiple sclerosis.

The chain couples TRBV5-1 to TRBJ2-5; D unclear. Deletions cut 0 bases from V and 4 bases from J, with 7 bases between. The CDR3 contains 13 residues. Germline assignment: CDR1 SGHRS and CDR2 YFSETQ. The CDR3 region is CASSLAQRETQYF. The CDR3 coding sequence is TGCGCCAGCAGCTTGGCACAGCGAGAGACCCAGTACTTC.

This clonotype was found a few times. This chain joins TRBV7-2 and TRBJ2-3; 8 bases are shared with TRBD2. Trimming cost V 3 bases and J 2 bases; bases outside gene matches: 4. This CDR3 spans 15 amino acids. Germline V CDR1 and CDR2: SGHTA, FQGNSA. The CDR3 DNA reads as TGTGCCAGCAGCTTTGGCGGGAGGAACACAGATACGCAGTATTTT. Translating gives CASSFGGRNTDTQYF.

The genes are TRBV6-1 and TRBJ2-1; a possible D gene is TRBD2 (6 bases). This CDR3 contains 14 residues. V shed 6 bases and J shed 2 bases, with 11 bases lying between them. The germline gives CDR1 MNHNS, CDR2 SASEGT. The CDR3 sequence: CASRRDSAYNEQFF. DNA for the CDR3: TGTGCCAGCAGACGGGACTCCGCCTACAATGAGCAGTTCTTC.

This CDR3 reads CASSLGQDLRYEQYF. In nucleotides, the CDR3 is TGTGCCAGCAGTCTAGGACAGGACCTAAGATACGAGCAGTACTTC. The chain joins TRBV27 to TRBJ2-7; 7 bases fit TRBD1. The CDR3 is 15 residues long. Per germline, CDR1 MNHEY and CDR2 SMNVEV (reference sequence). J was trimmed by 4 bases and V by 5 bases; bases with no gene match: 11.

The chain combines TRBV9 with TRBJ2-5; no firm D call. The length of the CDR3 is 14 residues. V gave up 0 bases and J gave up 11 bases, with 17 bases separating them. CDR1 SGDLS and CDR2 YYNGEE come from the germline V gene. For the CDR3, the DNA is TGTGCCAGCAGCGTAGAGTTTTCGGGCGCTGAGCAGTACTTC. Translating it yields CASSVEFSGAEQYF. Looking up the rest from reference TRBV9 and TRBJ2-5 gives the full variable domain: DSGVTQTPKHLITATGQRVTLRCSPRSGDLSVYWYQQSLDQGLQFLIQYYNGEERAKGNILERFSAQQFPDLHSELNLSSLELGDSALYFCASSVEFSGAEQYFGPGTRLLVL.